This TCR beta chain was recovered during a study of cytomegalovirus exposure and HLA in healthy donors. General study results and limits: A link between a missense DCLRE1C variant and TCR beta V- and J-gene trimming emerged from a later analysis. It emerged from a later analysis that several of the most significant clusters appeared to be linked to common viral pathogens.

The CDR3 is made up of 15 amino acids. The V and J ends lost 5 bases and 4 bases, in that order; junction bases with no gene match: 6. CDR1 is MRHNA and CDR2 is SNTAGT in the germline V gene. Researchers ran the PCR with 60 Vbeta and 13 Jbeta primers. Authors' processing steps: Later analysis identified some 80 million unique TCR beta chains, about 10 million shared. Using immunoSEQ multiplex PCR, the repertoire was profiled, and TCRdb retains in-frame clones only, with some absent. For V, J and clone size, that table is used; D and trimming come from the DNA. The profile shows 150,000 to 200,000 clones, around 86% of them singletons. Points on this clone: Its antigen is unknown.

This clonotype was obtained from a girl aged 2 to 9 in good health and CMV-seropositive. Sequencing was carried out using PBMCs. The V call is TRBV6-4, the J call TRBJ2-3; 10 nucleotides line up with TRBD2. The DNA for the CDR3 is TGTGCCAGCAGTAGGCTAGCGGGAGACTCAGATACGCAGTATTTT. The encoded protein is CASSRLAGDSDTQYF.